This T cell receptor (beta chain) originates from a study of Graves' ophthalmopathy and Graves' hyperthyroidism. Ophthalmopathy donors showed moderate-to-severe activity, CAS ≥3, NOSPECS ≥4 and a duration under 3 months. A diagnosis was made from clinical symptoms together with serum thyroxine, TRAb, thyroid ultrasound and orbital computed tomography. Beta-chain TCR CDR3 regions were amplified from RNA transcripts. HTBI-primed RT-PCR formed the first round, and a multiplex PCR formed the second. TCRdb analysed the multiplex PCR reads with MiXCR anew, one entry per CDR3 protein. Among roughly 500,000 distinct CDR3 sequences listed, approximately 14% were seen once. This clonotype was observed many times. The germline gives CDR1 SGHTA, CDR2 FQGNSA. Trimming left V 3 bases short and J 5 bases short, with 7 bases between. The CDR3 is 12 amino acids.

The sequencing sample was made of blood. V and J are TRBV7-2 and TRBJ2-5; a weak D match, TRBD2 (5 bases). The receptor's source is a woman in her thirties with Graves' ophthalmopathy. CDR3 sequence: CASSLRVETQYF. DNA for the CDR3: TGTGCCAGCAGCTTGAGGGTTGAGACCCAGTACTTC.